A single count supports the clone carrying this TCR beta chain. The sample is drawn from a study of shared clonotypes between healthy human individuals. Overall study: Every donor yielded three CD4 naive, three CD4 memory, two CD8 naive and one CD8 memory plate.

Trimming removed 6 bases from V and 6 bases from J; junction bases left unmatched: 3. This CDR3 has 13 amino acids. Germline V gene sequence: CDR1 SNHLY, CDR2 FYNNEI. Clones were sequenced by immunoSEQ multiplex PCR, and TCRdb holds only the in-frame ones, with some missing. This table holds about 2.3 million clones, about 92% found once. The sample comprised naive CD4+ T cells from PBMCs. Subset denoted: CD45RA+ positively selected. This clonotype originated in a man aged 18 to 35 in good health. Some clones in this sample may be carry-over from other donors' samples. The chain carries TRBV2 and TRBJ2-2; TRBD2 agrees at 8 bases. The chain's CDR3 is CASRGLAPGELFF. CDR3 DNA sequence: TGTGCCAGCAGAGGACTAGCCCCCGGGGAGCTGTTTTTT. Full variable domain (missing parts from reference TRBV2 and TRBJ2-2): EPEVTQTPSHQVTQMGQEVILRCVPISNHLYFYWYRQILGQKVEFLVSFYNNEISEKSEIFDDQFSVERPDGSNFTLKIRSTKLEDSAMYFCASRGLAPGELFFGEGSRLTVL.